The entry below describes one TCR beta chain. Its cognate antigen is unknown. About 1.1 x 10^5 TCR templates were measured in each sample. The repertoire was sequenced with immunoSEQ multiplex PCR; TCRdb's copy has only in-frame clones and lacks some. The sample includes some 7,200 clones, around 66% of them seen just once. The entry originates in a study of siplizumab effects on memory and regulatory T cells. Study-wide results and caveats: Mappable CD4+ clones that were alloreactive averaged roughly 69% Treg-derived with siplizumab versus 26.9% in controls. With siplizumab, cumulative frequency of CD4+ memory-derived alloreactive sequences dropped significantly. Proliferating Tregs from siplizumab cultures lacked functional confirmation of suppression.

V lost 2 bases and J lost 2; bases outside the gene matches: 1. Germline V lookup: CDR1 SNHLY, CDR2 FYNNEI. CDR3 length equals 14 residues. This chain connects TRBV2 to TRBJ2-3, with 7 bases that match TRBD2. Source material: effector memory CD8+ T cells sorted from blood. Subset given: unstimulated CD8+ effector memory T cells. This clonotype originated in a human donor in good health. The CDR3 loop reads CASSELAVTDTQYF. In DNA, the CDR3 is TGTGCCAGCAGTGAACTAGCGGTCACAGATACGCAGTATTTT. Full variable domain (missing parts from reference TRBV2 and TRBJ2-3): EPEVTQTPSHQVTQMGQEVILRCVPISNHLYFYWYRQILGQKVEFLVSFYNNEISEKSEIFDDQFSVERPDGSNFTLKIRSTKLEDSAMYFCASSELAVTDTQYFGPGTRLTVL.